This T cell receptor (beta chain) comes out of a study of identifying expanded T cells in peripheral blood. No infections or other immune events were documented during collection. Generated by immunoSEQ multiplex PCR, the TCRdb table keeps only in-frame clones and is missing some. Here the sample spans more than 45,000 clones, roughly 90% being singletons. With regard to this clone: What it binds is unknown.

Study-wide results and caveats: Over around two and four weeks, about 16 and 20 clones changed, versus approximately 1.2 between replicates. Variance in clone template counts between approximately two-week samples significantly increased with total template count across all healthy donors.

V was cut by 3 bases and J by 4 bases, with 10 bases left in between. The germline V gene encodes CDR1 SGDLS and CDR2 YYNGEE. The CDR3 loop spans 14 amino acids. The chain is built from TRBV9 and TRBJ2-2; D is ambiguous. This receptor was obtained from a person aged 18 to 75 in good health. Sequencing was done on a sample of blood. CDR3 coding DNA: TGTGCCAGCAGCGGACGGTATCCCACCGGGGAGCTGTTTTTT. This encodes CASSGRYPTGELFF. Based on the CDR3 plus reference TRBV9 and TRBJ2-2, the full variable domain is DSGVTQTPKHLITATGQRVTLRCSPRSGDLSVYWYQQSLDQGLQFLIQYYNGEERAKGNILERFSAQQFPDLHSELNLSSLELGDSALYFCASSGRYPTGELFFGEGSRLTVL.